This TCR beta chain was captured in a study of graft-versus-host responses after intestinal transplantation. Overall study: Recipients were given multivisceral, liver-intestinal, or isolated intestinal transplants. Induction with anti-thymocyte globulin, then tacrolimus and steroids for roughly 3 years, was given to all recipients.

The CDR3 has 15 amino acids. V was clipped by 0 bases and J by 3 bases, with 10 bases between them. On this clone itself: Antigen: not known.

Study conclusions and caveats: Recipient marrow contained GvH clones, some of which appeared first in ileum or blood. With peak circulating GvH clone levels came an association with early post-transplant HvG declines.

Data came from immunoSEQ multiplex PCR; TCRdb stores just in-frame clones and leaves some out. The data show tens of thousands of clones, with approximately 94% seen just once and around 0.56% held by the top ten. The source was PBMCs, collected 156 days after intestinal transplant. The rearrangement joins TRBV5-3 to TRBJ1-5; no clear D gene. TRBV5-3 is annotated as an ORF whose role is uncertain. This receptor was obtained from a human patient who received an intestinal transplant, so some T cells may come from the graft donor. The CDR3 here is CARSLEKGANQPQHF. The CDR3 coding sequence is TGTGCCAGAAGCTTGGAAAAGGGAGCCAATCAGCCCCAGCATTTT.